This T cell receptor beta chain was recovered during a study of cytomegalovirus exposure and HLA in healthy donors. Study information: About 82 million unique TCRs from HLA-typed donors were held in an early release of data.

General observations from the study: The authors enumerated over 150 TCR beta chains as linked to cytomegalovirus. Later analysis identified about 18,000 TCR beta sequences associated with HLA alleles, using a false discovery rate threshold of 0.05. TCR beta sequences reportedly predicted the HLA-A and HLA-B alleles of most subjects accurately.

Points on this clone: What it recognizes is unknown.

CDR3 length: 16 amino acids. The germline gives CDR1 SEHNR, CDR2 FQNEAQ (reference sequence). The V gene end was trimmed by 5 bases and the J gene end by 0 bases; junction bases not matched to a gene: 6. The PCR was carried out with 60 Vbeta primers and 13 Jbeta primers. Sequenced by immunoSEQ multiplex PCR; TCRdb stores in-frame clones only, minus some. The sample includes roughly 65,000 clones, 65% to 80% of them seen just once. The sequenced material came from PBMCs. The receptor comes from a middle-aged man in good health and CMV-seropositive. The V and J genes are TRBV7-9 and TRBJ1-5; 8 bases are shared with TRBD1. The CDR3 region is CASSLDRGYSNQPQHF. DNA of the CDR3: TGTGCCAGCAGCCTTGACAGGGGTTATAGCAATCAGCCCCAGCATTTT.